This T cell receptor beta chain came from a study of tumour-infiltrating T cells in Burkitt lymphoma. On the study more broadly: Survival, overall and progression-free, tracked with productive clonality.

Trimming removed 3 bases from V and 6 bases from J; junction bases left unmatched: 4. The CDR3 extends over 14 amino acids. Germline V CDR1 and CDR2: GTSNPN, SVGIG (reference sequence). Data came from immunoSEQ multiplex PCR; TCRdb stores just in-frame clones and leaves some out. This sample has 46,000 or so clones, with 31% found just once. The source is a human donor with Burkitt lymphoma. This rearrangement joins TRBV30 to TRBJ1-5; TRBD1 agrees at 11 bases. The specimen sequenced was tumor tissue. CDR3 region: CAWRGQGVSQPQHF. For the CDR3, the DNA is TGTGCCTGGAGGGGACAGGGGGTTTCTCAGCCCCAGCATTTT.